Shown below are 5 T cell receptor beta chains from a single sample sequenced in a study of shared clonotypes between healthy human individuals. Some clones are missing from TCRdb's copy, which holds only in-frame ones; the method was immunoSEQ multiplex PCR. The repertoire holds 450,000 to 600,000 clones, 70% to 80% seen once, with 10% to 15% in the top ten. The sequenced sample was PBMCs. All receptors come from a woman between 40 and 50 years old in good health. Some clones in this sample may be carry-over from other donors' samples.

J is TRBJ1-5 and V is TRBV28, with TRBD1 identical over 9 bases. The CDR3 is made up of 16 amino acids. Germline V gene lookup returns CDR1 MDHEN and CDR2 SYDVKM. V lost 5 bases and J lost 5; bases outside the gene matches: 10. The CDR3 here is CASSRTGQGGYQPQHF. CDR3 DNA: TGTGCCAGCAGTCGAACGGGACAGGGAGGTTATCAGCCCCAGCATTTT.

The V and J genes are TRBV7-9 and TRBJ1-4, with 10 positions matching TRBD1. J lost 8 bases, V lost 1 base, and 4 bases had no gene match. The CDR3 has 15 residues. The V gene's germline CDR1 is SEHNR and CDR2 FQNEAQ (reference sequence). The CDR3 spells CASSLGGTGVEKLFF. Written as DNA, the CDR3 is TGTGCCAGCAGCTTAGGAGGGACAGGGGTCGAAAAACTGTTTTTT.

The rearrangement joins TRBV7-3 to TRBJ2-3, with 9 positions matching TRBD2. The germline gives CDR1 SGHTA, CDR2 FQGTGA. The CDR3 covers 16 residues. J was trimmed by 1 base and V by 1 base; bases with no gene match: 3. The CDR3 sequence: CASSLRGGRGTDTQYF. CDR3 sequence (DNA): TGTGCCAGCAGCTTAAGGGGCGGGAGGGGCACAGATACGCAGTATTTT.

This chain connects TRBV7-8 to TRBJ2-7; a possible D gene is TRBD1 (6 bases). The CDR3 is made up of 15 amino acids. The germline CDR1 and CDR2 sequences are SGHVS and FQNEAQ. The V end lost 0 bases, the J end lost 5 bases, and 14 bases lay between the germline ends. The CDR3 reads CASSLALLSGDEQYF. The CDR3 coding sequence is TGTGCCAGCAGCTTAGCGCTTTTATCAGGGGACGAGCAGTACTTC.

The chain combines TRBV6-1 with TRBJ1-5, with a weak D call TRBD1 (5 bases). The CDR3 has 14 amino acids. Germline CDR1 is MNHNS and CDR2 is SASEGT. Trimming shortened V by 2 bases and J by 6 bases, and 11 bases separated the two germline ends. CDR3 nucleotides: TGTGCCAGCAGTGAACAGGGTCTTGGTCAGCCCCAGCATTTT. It codes for CASSEQGLGQPQHF.